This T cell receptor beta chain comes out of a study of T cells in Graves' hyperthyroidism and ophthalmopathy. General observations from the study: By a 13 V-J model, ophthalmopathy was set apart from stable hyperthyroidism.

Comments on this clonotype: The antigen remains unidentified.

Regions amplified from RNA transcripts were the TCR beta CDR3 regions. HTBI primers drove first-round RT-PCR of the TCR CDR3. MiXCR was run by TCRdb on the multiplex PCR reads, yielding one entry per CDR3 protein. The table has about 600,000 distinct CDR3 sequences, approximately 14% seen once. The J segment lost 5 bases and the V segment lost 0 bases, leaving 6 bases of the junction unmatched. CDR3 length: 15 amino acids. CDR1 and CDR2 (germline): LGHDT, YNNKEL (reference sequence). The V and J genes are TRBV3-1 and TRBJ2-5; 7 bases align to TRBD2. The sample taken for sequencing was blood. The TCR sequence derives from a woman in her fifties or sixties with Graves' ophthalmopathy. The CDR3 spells CASSQDMREFETQYF. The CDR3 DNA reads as TGTGCCAGCAGCCAAGATATGCGGGAGTTCGAGACCCAGTACTTC.